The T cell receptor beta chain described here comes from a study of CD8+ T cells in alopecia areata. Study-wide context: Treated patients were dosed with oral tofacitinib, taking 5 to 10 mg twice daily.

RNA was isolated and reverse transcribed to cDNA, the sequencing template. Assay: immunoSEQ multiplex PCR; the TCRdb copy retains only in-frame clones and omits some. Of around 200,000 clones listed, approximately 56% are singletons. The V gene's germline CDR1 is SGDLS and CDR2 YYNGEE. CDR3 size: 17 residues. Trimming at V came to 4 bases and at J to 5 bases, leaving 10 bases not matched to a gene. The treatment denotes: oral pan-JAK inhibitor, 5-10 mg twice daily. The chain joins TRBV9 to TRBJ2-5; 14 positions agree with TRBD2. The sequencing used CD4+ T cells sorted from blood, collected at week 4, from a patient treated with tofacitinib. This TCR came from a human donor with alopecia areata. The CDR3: CASSPRGLAGVGETQYF. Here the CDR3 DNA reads TGTGCCAGCAGCCCCCGGGGACTAGCGGGAGTAGGGGAGACCCAGTACTTC.